A single sample gave rise to the 32 T cell receptor beta chains below, sequenced in a study of T cells in Graves' hyperthyroidism and ophthalmopathy. RNA transcripts served as the template for amplifying TCR beta CDR3 regions. An initial round of RT-PCR targeting the TCR CDR3 relied on the HTBI primer set. TCRdb called the multiplex PCR reads again in MiXCR, with one record for every CDR3 protein. Of under 700,000 distinct CDR3 sequences in the sample, about 45% were seen once. Sequences were obtained from peripheral blood or thyroid tissue (not recorded which). These receptors were taken from a woman aged 18-29 years with Graves' hyperthyroidism.

Remarks on this clonotype: The final CDR3 position lacks the conserved phenylalanine or tryptophan, pointing to a likely read error. The DNA is left out, because the CDR3 cannot be placed on it with certainty; the CDR3 is given as TCRdb lists it. V gene TRBV12-3 or TRBV12-4 combines with J gene TRBJ1-5; no check of the table's D call, TRBD1, against the DNA was made. The CDR3 sequence runs 10 residues, both termini included. The CDR3 is CASSPRGLGL.

The chain employs TRBV5-1 and TRBJ2-7; D not certain. The V end lost 0 bases, the J end lost 1 base, and 8 bases lay between the germline ends. Germline values: CDR1 SGHRS, CDR2 YFSETQ. The CDR3 consists of 14 residues. The CDR3 sequence: CASSLGTDSYEQYF. CDR3 DNA sequence: TGCGCCAGCAGCTTGGGAACGGATTCCTACGAGCAGTACTTC.

This clonotype appeared many times. The chain is built from TRBV7-9 and TRBJ2-7; D gene ambiguous. Trimming left V 1 base short and J 0 bases short, with 4 bases between. Germline V gives CDR1 SEHNR, CDR2 FQNEAQ (reference sequence). This CDR3 spans 13 amino acids. The CDR3 spells CASSLDYSYEQYF. The CDR3, as DNA: TGTGCCAGCAGCTTAGACTACTCCTACGAGCAGTACTTC.

In its sample, this clonotype was seen a few times. J is TRBJ2-5 and V is TRBV12-3 or TRBV12-4; tentatively, D is TRBD1 or TRBD2 (5 bases each). V was cut by 4 bases and J by 4 bases, with 13 bases left in between. The CDR3 has 14 amino acids. CDR3: CASSYSEGSETQYF. DNA of the CDR3: TGTGCCAGCAGTTACTCAGAGGGGTCAGAGACCCAGTACTTC.

As regards this clonotype: It may be a read error: a sequence one base away is much more abundant. V gene TRBV29-1 combines with J gene TRBJ2-6; no clear D gene. Trimming left V 0 bases short and J 5 bases short, with 14 bases between. Germline V CDR1 and CDR2: SQVTM, ANQGSEA. This CDR3 contains 16 residues. DNA for the CDR3: TGCAGCGTTGAAGATTATGTGGTACCTAGGGCCAACGTCCTGACTTTC. It yields the protein CSVEDYVVPRANVLTF.

The chain combines TRBV2 with TRBJ1-5; D is unclear. V shed 9 bases and J shed 0 bases, with 9 bases lying between them. Germline V gene data show CDR1 as SNHLY and CDR2 as FYNNEI. The CDR3 loop spans 13 amino acids. The CDR3 protein is CASPADSNQPQHF. CDR3 in DNA: TGTGCCAGTCCGGCTGATAGCAATCAGCCCCAGCATTTT. Looking up the rest from reference TRBV2 and TRBJ1-5 gives the full variable domain: EPEVTQTPSHQVTQMGQEVILRCVPISNHLYFYWYRQILGQKVEFLVSFYNNEISEKSEIFDDQFSVERPDGSNFTLKIRSTKLEDSAMYFCASPADSNQPQHFGDGTRLSIL.

V and J are TRBV14 and TRBJ1-1, with D possibly TRBD1 on 5 matching bases. V lost 4 bases and J lost 0, with 12 bases in between. The CDR3 sequence is 15 residues long. CDR1 is SGHDN and CDR2 is FVKESK in the germline V gene. The CDR3 nucleotides read TGTGCCAGCAGCCGCTTTGGGGGGATGAACACTGAAGCTTTCTTT. Amino acid sequence: CASSRFGGMNTEAFF.

In its sample, this clonotype was seen a few times. V is TRBV7-9 and J is TRBJ1-2; 8 nucleotides match TRBD1. V shed 1 base, J shed 8 bases, and the junction held 9 bases outside the gene matches. The V gene's germline CDR1 is SEHNR and CDR2 FQNEAQ (reference sequence). The CDR3 is made up of 15 amino acids. CDR3 region: CASSLDPQGARGYTF. The CDR3 DNA reads TGTGCCAGCAGCTTAGATCCCCAGGGGGCGCGCGGCTACACCTTC.

The genes are TRBV24-1 and TRBJ1-3; D perhaps matches TRBD1 (5 bases). The CDR3 is 12 amino acids. The germline CDR1 and CDR2 sequences are KGHDR and SFDVKD. V lost 10 bases, J lost 0 bases, and 6 bases lay in between. The CDR3: CATGDSGNTIYF. CDR3 DNA: TGTGCCACAGGGGACTCTGGAAACACCATATATTTT.

This clonotype was found a few times. J is TRBJ2-7 and V is TRBV7-9, with 7 bases fitting TRBD1. The CDR3 is 13 amino acids. CDR1 and CDR2 (germline): SEHNR, FQNEAQ (reference sequence). J gave up 3 bases and V 4 bases, and 3 bases lay outside the gene matches. The CDR3 loop reads CASSWGQFYEQYF. The CDR3 DNA is TGTGCCAGCAGCTGGGGACAGTTCTACGAGCAGTACTTC.

The rearrangement joins TRBV20-1 to TRBJ2-5; TRBD1 aligns across 7 bases. This CDR3 is built from 14 residues. Germline-derived CDR1 and CDR2 are DFQATT and SNEGSKA (reference sequence). V dropped 6 bases and J dropped 3; count of bases not matched to a gene: 10. In nucleotides, the CDR3 is TGCAGTGCGCCGACCGGGACAGTCAAAGAGACCCAGTACTTC. As protein: CSAPTGTVKETQYF.

This clonotype has more than one count but fewer than ten. V usage is TRBV2 and J usage is TRBJ1-3; perhaps TRBD1 as D (5 bases). CDR1 is SNHLY, CDR2 FYNNEI, per germline. This CDR3 spans 18 amino acids. V lost 6 bases, J lost 0 bases, and 21 bases lay in between. CDR3 bases: TGTGCCAGCAGCTTGGGACTGGAGACCTACCACTCTGGAAACACCATATATTTT. This encodes CASSLGLETYHSGNTIYF. Full variable domain (remainder filled in from reference TRBV2 and TRBJ1-3): EPEVTQTPSHQVTQMGQEVILRCVPISNHLYFYWYRQILGQKVEFLVSFYNNEISEKSEIFDDQFSVERPDGSNFTLKIRSTKLEDSAMYFCASSLGLETYHSGNTIYFGEGSWLTVV.

This clonotype was detected many times. This chain links TRBV10-3 with TRBJ1-4; D is uncertain. The ends were cut back, 1 base at V and 0 bases at J, with 9 bases in the middle. The CDR3 is 16 amino acids. The germline V gene has CDR1 ENHRY and CDR2 SYGVKD. CDR3 sequence: CAISEWAVTTNEKLFF. DNA for the CDR3: TGTGCCATCAGTGAGTGGGCGGTTACAACTAATGAAAAACTGTTTTTT.

The gene calls are TRBV2 and TRBJ2-2; the D is unclear. The CDR3 has 12 amino acids. The V end was cut by 4 bases, the J end by 3 bases, with 3 bases between. Per the germline V gene, CDR1 is SNHLY and CDR2 is FYNNEI. CDR3: CASSGDTGELFF. The DNA for the CDR3 is TGTGCCAGCAGTGGGGACACCGGGGAGCTGTTTTTT.

The chain couples TRBV19 to TRBJ2-7, with D hard to call. Germline V gene data show CDR1 as LNHDA and CDR2 as SQIVND (reference sequence). Trimming shortened V by 2 bases and J by 5 bases, and 13 bases separated the two germline ends. The CDR3 extends over 14 amino acids. The CDR3 DNA sequence: TGTGCCAGTAGTATAAGACCCCGCCTGGACGAGCAGTACTTC. As protein: CASSIRPRLDEQYF.

The table lists this clonotype with a few counts. The chain uses TRBV7-9 and TRBJ2-5, with 8 bases matching TRBD2. The CDR3 runs to 16 residues. Germline CDR1 SEHNR, CDR2 FQNEAQ (reference sequence). J gave up 1 base and V 4 bases, and 8 bases lay outside the gene matches. CDR3: CASSSAVLAGQETQYF. In DNA form, the CDR3 reads TGTGCCAGCAGCTCCGCCGTCCTAGCGGGCCAAGAGACCCAGTACTTC. The variable domain in full, with the rest retrieved from reference TRBV7-9 and TRBJ2-5, is DTGVSQNPRHKITKRGQNVTFRCDPISEHNRLYWYRQTLGQGPEFLTYFQNEAQLEKSRLLSDRFSAERPKGSFSTLEIQRTEQGDSAMYLCASSSAVLAGQETQYFGPGTRLLVL.

The V call is TRBV4-1, the J call TRBJ1-5; TRBD1 aligns across 8 bases. The CDR3 runs 15 residues. CDR1 is MGHRA and CDR2 is YSYEKL in the germline V gene. The V gene end was trimmed by 4 bases and the J gene end by 5 bases; junction bases not matched to a gene: 7. The CDR3 spells CASSRGGQGDQPQHF. The CDR3 nucleotides read TGCGCCAGCAGCCGGGGCGGACAGGGCGATCAGCCCCAGCATTTT.

V is TRBV20-1 and J is TRBJ1-2, with D possibly being TRBD1 (5 bases). V was cut by 1 base and J by 8 bases, with 11 bases left in between. The CDR3 length is 12 residues. The germline CDR1 and CDR2 sequences are DFQATT and SNEGSKA (reference sequence). The CDR3 is CSARGGEGGYTF. As DNA, the CDR3 is TGCAGTGCTAGAGGGGGGGAAGGGGGCTACACCTTC.

This clonotype appeared many times. V usage is TRBV2 and J usage is TRBJ1-5; D not certain. The CDR3 consists of 14 residues. CDR1 is SNHLY, CDR2 FYNNEI, per germline. V was clipped by 1 base and J by 8 bases, with 12 bases between them. This chain's CDR3 is CASSEGGIPEPQHF. The CDR3 DNA reads as TGTGCCAGCAGTGAAGGAGGGATTCCAGAGCCCCAGCATTTT.

The chain employs TRBV11-3 and TRBJ1-1; D remains ambiguous. Germline loops: CDR1 SGHNT, CDR2 YENEEA. This CDR3 has 14 amino acids. V was clipped by 7 bases and J by 4 bases, with 16 bases between them. DNA for the CDR3: TGTGCCAGCACCAGGATTCCGGCATCCACTGAAGCTTTCTTT. This encodes CASTRIPASTEAFF.

V and J are TRBV7-4 and TRBJ2-1; 7 bases are a match to TRBD2. The CDR3 is 15 residues long. From germline, CDR1 is SGHVT and CDR2 SQSDAQ. V was clipped by 5 bases and J by 9 bases; unmatched bases: 13. For the CDR3, the DNA is TGTGCCAGCAGCCAGCGGCTAGCGGTAGTCAGTGAGCAGTTCTTC. This translates into CASSQRLAVVSEQFF.

The sample holds a few counts of this clonotype. This chain links TRBV10-3 with TRBJ1-5; 12 nucleotides match TRBD1. This CDR3 has 16 residues. Germline V gene lookup returns CDR1 ENHRY and CDR2 SYGVKD. The V gene end was trimmed by 10 bases and the J gene end by 2 bases; junction bases not matched to a gene: 9. The CDR3 region has the DNA TGTGCCAGTACCGGGACAGGGGGCAGCGGCAATCAGCCCCAGCATTTT. Residues: CASTGTGGSGNQPQHF.

This clonotype was counted a few times. The chain links TRBV20-1 to TRBJ1-5; D is ambiguous. Germline V CDR1 and CDR2: DFQATT, SNEGSKA (reference sequence). The CDR3 length is 14 residues. V shed 6 bases and J shed 5 bases, with 17 bases lying between them. CDR3 in DNA: TGCAGTGCAGCCCTCCCTACAAGGGATCAGCCCCAGCATTTT. Translation: CSAALPTRDQPQHF.

There are many counts of this clonotype. The rearrangement links TRBV20-1 to TRBJ1-1; D is ambiguous. V lost 3 bases and J 0 bases, leaving 8 bases between the germline ends. Per germline, CDR1 DFQATT and CDR2 SNEGSKA (reference sequence). The CDR3 length is 13 residues. Written as DNA, the CDR3 is TGCAGTGCTAGTCGCCTGATGAACACTGAAGCTTTCTTT. As protein: CSASRLMNTEAFF.

This chain joins TRBV15 and TRBJ2-7, with TRBD2 as a possible D gene (6 bases). CDR1 LNHNV and CDR2 YYDKDF come from the germline V gene (reference sequence). V dropped 3 bases and J dropped 5 bases, with 14 bases sitting between them. CDR3 length: 14 amino acids. Here the CDR3 DNA reads TGTGCCACCAGCAGCGTAATAGGAGGGGACGAGCAGTACTTC. Encoded protein: CATSSVIGGDEQYF.

This clonotype was observed a few times. The CDR3: CSAHGPGDGGYGYTF. The CDR3 DNA reads TGCAGTGCTCACGGCCCCGGAGACGGGGGCTATGGCTACACCTTC. The chain links TRBV20-1 to TRBJ1-2, with D possibly matching TRBD1 (5 bases). Germline-derived CDR1 and CDR2 are DFQATT and SNEGSKA (reference sequence). V lost 5 bases and J 4 bases, leaving 20 bases between the germline ends. This CDR3 spans 15 amino acids.

The V call is TRBV20-1, the J call TRBJ1-1; TRBD1 might be the D (5 bases). This CDR3 spans 15 amino acids. Trimming removed 3 bases from V and 4 bases from J, with 18 bases in between. Germline CDR1 DFQATT, CDR2 SNEGSKA (reference sequence). CDR3 in DNA: TGCAGTGCTAGGGAGCGCGGGGGTCGAGGCACTGAAGCTTTCTTT. Protein: CSARERGGRGTEAFF.

This clonotype was picked up a small number of times. The CDR3 protein is CASSLEGRIQETQYF. DNA of the CDR3: TGTGCCAGCAGCTTAGAGGGACGGATACAAGAGACCCAGTACTTC. V gene TRBV7-9 combines with J gene TRBJ2-5; D may correspond to TRBD1 or TRBD2 (5 bases each). V lost 1 base and J 2 bases, leaving 11 bases between the germline ends. The CDR3 has 15 residues. Germline-derived CDR1 and CDR2 are SEHNR and FQNEAQ (reference sequence).

The genes are TRBV9 and TRBJ2-7; 7 bases map to TRBD2. CDR1 is SGDLS and CDR2 is YYNGEE in the germline V gene. The CDR3 sequence is 11 residues long. J was trimmed by 3 bases and V by 7 bases; bases with no gene match: 1. The CDR3 region has the DNA TGTGCCAGCGGCGGGGGCTACGAGCAGTACTTC. This encodes CASGGGYEQYF.

This clonotype was recorded a few times. The chain carries TRBV7-2 and TRBJ1-1; D unclear. The V end lost 4 bases, the J end lost 7 bases, and 13 bases lay between the germline ends. Per germline, CDR1 SGHTA and CDR2 FQGNSA. The length of the CDR3 is 13 residues. The CDR3 is CASSSRAGGEAFF. The CDR3 bases are TGTGCCAGCAGCTCTCGGGCGGGCGGTGAAGCTTTCTTT.

This clonotype was picked up many times. This chain joins TRBV14 and TRBJ1-2, with a weak D call TRBD1 (5 bases). V lost 3 bases, J lost 6 bases, and 11 bases lay in between. Germline V gives CDR1 SGHDN, CDR2 FVKESK. The CDR3 is 13 residues long. The chain's CDR3 is CASSQQGSDGYTF. The CDR3 DNA is TGTGCCAGCAGCCAGCAGGGCTCAGATGGCTACACCTTC.

This clonotype was counted ten times or more. The rearrangement joins TRBV9 to TRBJ2-5; 7 positions agree with TRBD1. Germline-derived CDR1 and CDR2 are SGDLS and YYNGEE. Trimming at V came to 0 bases and at J to 5 bases, leaving 1 base not matched to a gene. The CDR3 totals 13 residues. The CDR3 region has the DNA TGTGCCAGCAGCGTAGAAGGGGGCGAGACCCAGTACTTC. Protein: CASSVEGGETQYF. The whole variable domain, remainder taken from reference TRBV9 and TRBJ2-5, is DSGVTQTPKHLITATGQRVTLRCSPRSGDLSVYWYQQSLDQGLQFLIQYYNGEERAKGNILERFSAQQFPDLHSELNLSSLELGDSALYFCASSVEGGETQYFGPGTRLLVL.